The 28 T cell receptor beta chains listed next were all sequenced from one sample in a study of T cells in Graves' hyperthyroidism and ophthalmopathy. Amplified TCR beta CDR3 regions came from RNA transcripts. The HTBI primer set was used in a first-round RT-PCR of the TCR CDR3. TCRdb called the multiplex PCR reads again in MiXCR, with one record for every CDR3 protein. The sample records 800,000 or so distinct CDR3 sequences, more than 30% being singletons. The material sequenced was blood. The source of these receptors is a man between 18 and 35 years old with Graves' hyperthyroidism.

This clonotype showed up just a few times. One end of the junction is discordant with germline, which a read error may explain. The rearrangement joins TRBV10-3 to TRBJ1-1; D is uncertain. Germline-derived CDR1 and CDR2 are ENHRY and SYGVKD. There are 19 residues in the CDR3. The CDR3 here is CASSEIPSVEGPADTEAFF. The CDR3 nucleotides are TGTGCCAGCAGTGAGATCCCATCGGTGGAAGGTCCTGCCGACACTGAAGCTTTCTTT.

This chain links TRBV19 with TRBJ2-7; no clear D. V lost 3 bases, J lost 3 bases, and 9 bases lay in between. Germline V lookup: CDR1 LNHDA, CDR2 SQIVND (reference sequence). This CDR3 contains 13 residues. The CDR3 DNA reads TGTGCCAGTAGTATTGGCGAGCGCTACGAGCAGTACTTC. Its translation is CASSIGERYEQYF. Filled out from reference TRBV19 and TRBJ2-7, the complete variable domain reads DGGITQSPKYLFRKEGQNVTLSCEQNLNHDAMYWYRQDPGQGLRLIYYSQIVNDFQKGDIAEGYSVSREKKESFPLTVTSAQKNPTAFYLCASSIGERYEQYFGPGTRLTVT.

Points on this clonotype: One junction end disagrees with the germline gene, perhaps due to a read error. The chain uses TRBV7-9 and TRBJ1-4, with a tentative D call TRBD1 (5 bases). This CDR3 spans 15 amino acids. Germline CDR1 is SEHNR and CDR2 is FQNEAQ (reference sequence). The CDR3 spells CAGSLVGTDNEKLFF. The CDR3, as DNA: TGTGCCGGCAGCTTAGTGGGGACGGATAATGAAAAACTGTTTTTT.

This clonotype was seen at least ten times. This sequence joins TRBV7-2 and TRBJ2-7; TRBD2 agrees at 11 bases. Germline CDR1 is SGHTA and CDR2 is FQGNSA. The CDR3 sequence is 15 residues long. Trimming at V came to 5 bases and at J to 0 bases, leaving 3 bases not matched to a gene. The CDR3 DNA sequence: TGTGCCAGCAGCCGGGGACTAGCGGTCTCCTACGAGCAGTACTTC. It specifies CASSRGLAVSYEQYF.

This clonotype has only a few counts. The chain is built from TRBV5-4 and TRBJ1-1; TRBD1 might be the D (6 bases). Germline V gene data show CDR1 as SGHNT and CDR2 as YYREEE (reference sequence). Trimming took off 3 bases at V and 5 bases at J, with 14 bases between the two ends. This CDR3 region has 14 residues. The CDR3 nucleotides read TGTGCCAGCAGCTCGTTCAACAGGGATACTGAAGCTTTCTTT. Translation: CASSSFNRDTEAFF.

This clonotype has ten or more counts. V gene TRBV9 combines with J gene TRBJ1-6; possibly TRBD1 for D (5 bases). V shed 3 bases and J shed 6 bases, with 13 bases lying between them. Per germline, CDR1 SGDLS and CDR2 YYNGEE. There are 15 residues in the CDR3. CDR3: CASSAGHGLNSPLHF. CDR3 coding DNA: TGTGCCAGCAGCGCAGGACATGGGCTTAATTCACCCCTCCACTTT. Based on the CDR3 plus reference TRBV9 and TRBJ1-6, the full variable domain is DSGVTQTPKHLITATGQRVTLRCSPRSGDLSVYWYQQSLDQGLQFLIQYYNGEERAKGNILERFSAQQFPDLHSELNLSSLELGDSALYFCASSAGHGLNSPLHFGNGTRLTVT.

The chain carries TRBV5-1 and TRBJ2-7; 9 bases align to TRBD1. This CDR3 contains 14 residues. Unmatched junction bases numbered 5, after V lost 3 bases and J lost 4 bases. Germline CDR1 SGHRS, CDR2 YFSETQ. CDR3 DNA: TGCGCCAGCAGCTCCGGGACAGGGAAGTACGAGCAGTACTTC. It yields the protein CASSSGTGKYEQYF.

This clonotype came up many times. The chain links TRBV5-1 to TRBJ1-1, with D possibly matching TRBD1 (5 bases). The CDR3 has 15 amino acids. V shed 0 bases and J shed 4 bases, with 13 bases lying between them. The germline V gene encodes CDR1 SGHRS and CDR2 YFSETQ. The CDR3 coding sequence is TGCGCCAGCAGCTTGGCCATCGGGGGGGGCACTGAAGCTTTCTTT. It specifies CASSLAIGGGTEAFF.

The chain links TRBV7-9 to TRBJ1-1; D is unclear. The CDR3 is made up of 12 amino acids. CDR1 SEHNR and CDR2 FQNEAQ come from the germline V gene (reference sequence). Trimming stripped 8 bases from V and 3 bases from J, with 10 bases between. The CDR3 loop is CASSRKDTEAFF. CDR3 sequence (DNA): TGTGCCAGCTCGCGGAAGGACACTGAAGCTTTCTTT.

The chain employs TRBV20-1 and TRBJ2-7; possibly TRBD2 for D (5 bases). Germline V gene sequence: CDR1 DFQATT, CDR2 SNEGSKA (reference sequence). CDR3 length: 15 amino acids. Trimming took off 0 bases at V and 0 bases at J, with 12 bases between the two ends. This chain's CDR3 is CSARDLWRSSYEQYF. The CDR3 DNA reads TGCAGTGCTAGAGATCTGTGGAGGTCCTCCTACGAGCAGTACTTC.

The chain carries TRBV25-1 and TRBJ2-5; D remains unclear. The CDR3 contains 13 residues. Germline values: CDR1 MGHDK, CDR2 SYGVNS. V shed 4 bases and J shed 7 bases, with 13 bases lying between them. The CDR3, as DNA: TGTGCCAGCAGTGGGTCTGGGTCAGGGACCCAGTACTTC. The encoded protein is CASSGSGSGTQYF.

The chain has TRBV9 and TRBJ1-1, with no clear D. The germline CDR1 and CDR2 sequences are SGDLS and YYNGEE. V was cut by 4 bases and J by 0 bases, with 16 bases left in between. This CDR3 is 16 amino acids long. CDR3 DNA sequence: TGTGCCAGCAGCCGCGCCCCCGGAGCCATGAACACTGAAGCTTTCTTT. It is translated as CASSRAPGAMNTEAFF.

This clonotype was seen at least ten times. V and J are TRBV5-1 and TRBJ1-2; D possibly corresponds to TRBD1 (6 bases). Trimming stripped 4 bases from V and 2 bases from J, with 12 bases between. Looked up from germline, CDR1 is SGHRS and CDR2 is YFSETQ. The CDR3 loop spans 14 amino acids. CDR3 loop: CASSPTGTNYGYTF. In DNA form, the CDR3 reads TGCGCCAGCAGCCCCACAGGGACAAACTATGGCTACACCTTC.

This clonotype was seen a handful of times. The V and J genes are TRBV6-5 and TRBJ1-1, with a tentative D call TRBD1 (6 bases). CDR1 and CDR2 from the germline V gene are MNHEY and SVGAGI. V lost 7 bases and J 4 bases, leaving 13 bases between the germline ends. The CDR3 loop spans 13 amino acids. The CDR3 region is CASIRQDFTEAFF. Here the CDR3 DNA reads TGTGCCAGCATCAGACAGGATTTCACTGAAGCTTTCTTT.

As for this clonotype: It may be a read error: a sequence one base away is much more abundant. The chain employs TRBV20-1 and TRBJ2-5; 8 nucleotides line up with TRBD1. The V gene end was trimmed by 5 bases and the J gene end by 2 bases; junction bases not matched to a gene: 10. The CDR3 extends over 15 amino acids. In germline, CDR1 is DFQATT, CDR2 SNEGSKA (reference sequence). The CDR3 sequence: CSAAWAGQAQETQYF. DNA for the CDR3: TGCAGTGCTGCCTGGGCGGGACAGGCGCAAGAGACCCAGTACTTC.

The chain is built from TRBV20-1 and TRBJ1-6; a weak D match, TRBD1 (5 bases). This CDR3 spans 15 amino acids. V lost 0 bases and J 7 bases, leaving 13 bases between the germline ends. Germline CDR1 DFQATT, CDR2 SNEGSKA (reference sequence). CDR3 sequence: CSARDFRGGNSPLHF. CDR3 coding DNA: TGCAGTGCTAGAGATTTCCGGGGGGGAAATTCACCCCTCCACTTT.

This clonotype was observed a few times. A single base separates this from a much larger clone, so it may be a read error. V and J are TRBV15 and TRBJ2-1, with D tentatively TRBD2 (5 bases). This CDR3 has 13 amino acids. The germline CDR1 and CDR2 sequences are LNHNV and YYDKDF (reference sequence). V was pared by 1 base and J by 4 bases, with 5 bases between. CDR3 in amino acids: CATSRGGYNEQFF. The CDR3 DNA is TGTGCCACCAGCAGAGGCGGGTACAATGAGCAGTTCTTC. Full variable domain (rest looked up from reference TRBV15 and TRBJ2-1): DAMVIQNPRYQVTQFGKPVTLSCSQTLNHNVMYWYQQKSSQAPKLLFHYYDKDFNNEADTPDNFQSRRPNTSFCFLDIRSPGLGDTAMYLCATSRGGYNEQFFGPGTRLTVL.

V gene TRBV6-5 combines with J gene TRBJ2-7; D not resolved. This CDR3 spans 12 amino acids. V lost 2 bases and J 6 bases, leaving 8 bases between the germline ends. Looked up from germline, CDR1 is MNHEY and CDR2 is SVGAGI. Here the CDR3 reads CASSYDSSEQYF. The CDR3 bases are TGTGCCAGCAGTTACGACTCATCCGAGCAGTACTTC.

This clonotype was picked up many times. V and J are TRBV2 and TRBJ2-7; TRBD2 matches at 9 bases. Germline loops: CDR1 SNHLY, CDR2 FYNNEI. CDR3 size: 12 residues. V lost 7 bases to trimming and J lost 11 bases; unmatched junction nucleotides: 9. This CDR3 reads CASTPAGGTEYF. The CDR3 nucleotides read TGTGCCAGCACTCCCGCGGGGGGGACGGAGTACTTC.

This chain's CDR3 is CASSMGREWSYEQYF. Here the CDR3 DNA reads TGCGCCAGCAGCATGGGACGGGAGTGGTCCTACGAGCAGTACTTC. The chain uses TRBV5-1 and TRBJ2-7; maybe TRBD2 (6 bases). This CDR3 is 15 amino acids long. The germline V and J ends were trimmed by 4 bases and 1 base, with 15 bases remaining between them. Germline V gene sequence: CDR1 SGHRS, CDR2 YFSETQ.

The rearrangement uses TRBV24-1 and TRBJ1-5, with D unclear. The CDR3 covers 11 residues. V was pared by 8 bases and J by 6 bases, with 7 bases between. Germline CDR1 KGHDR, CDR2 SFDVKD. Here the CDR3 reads CATTRSQPQHF. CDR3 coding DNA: TGTGCCACCACCCGTAGTCAGCCCCAGCATTTT.

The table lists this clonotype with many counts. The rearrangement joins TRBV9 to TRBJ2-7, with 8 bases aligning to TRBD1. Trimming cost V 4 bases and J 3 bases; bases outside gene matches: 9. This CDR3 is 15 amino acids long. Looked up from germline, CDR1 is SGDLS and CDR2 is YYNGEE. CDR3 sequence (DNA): TGTGCCAGCAGCCCCCGGACAGGGTCCCTCTACGAGCAGTACTTC. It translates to CASSPRTGSLYEQYF.

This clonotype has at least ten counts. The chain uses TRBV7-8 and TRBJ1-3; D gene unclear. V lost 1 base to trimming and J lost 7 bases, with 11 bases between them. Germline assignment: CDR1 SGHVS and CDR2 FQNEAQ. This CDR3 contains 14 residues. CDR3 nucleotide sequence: TGTGCCAGCAGCTTAGGGGAGACTCGTAACACCATATATTTT. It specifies CASSLGETRNTIYF.

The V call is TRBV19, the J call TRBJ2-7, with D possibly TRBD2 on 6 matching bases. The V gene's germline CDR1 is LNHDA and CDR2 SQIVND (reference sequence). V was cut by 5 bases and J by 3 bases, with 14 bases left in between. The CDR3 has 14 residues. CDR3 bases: TGTGCCAGTAGTGGGGGGTGGCGGAACTACGAGCAGTACTTC. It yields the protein CASSGGWRNYEQYF.

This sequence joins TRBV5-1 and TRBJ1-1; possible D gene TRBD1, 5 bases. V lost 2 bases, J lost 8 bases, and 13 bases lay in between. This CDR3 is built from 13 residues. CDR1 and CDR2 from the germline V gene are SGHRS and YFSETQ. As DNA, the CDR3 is TGCGCCAGCAGCTTAGGGGCAAGGGACGAAGCTTTCTTT. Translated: CASSLGARDEAFF.

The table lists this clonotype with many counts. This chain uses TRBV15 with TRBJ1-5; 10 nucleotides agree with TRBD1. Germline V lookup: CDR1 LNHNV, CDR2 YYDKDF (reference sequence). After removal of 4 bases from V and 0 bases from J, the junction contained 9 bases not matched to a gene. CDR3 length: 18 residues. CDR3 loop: CATSTLPGQGISNQPQHF. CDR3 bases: TGTGCCACCAGCACTCTACCGGGACAGGGGATTAGCAATCAGCCCCAGCATTTT.

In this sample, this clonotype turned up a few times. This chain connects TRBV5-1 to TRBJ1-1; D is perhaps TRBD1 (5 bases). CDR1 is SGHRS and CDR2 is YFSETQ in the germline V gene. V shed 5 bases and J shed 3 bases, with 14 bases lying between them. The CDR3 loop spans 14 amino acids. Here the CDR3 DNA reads TGCGCCAGCAGACATCAGGGTGGTGACACTGAAGCTTTCTTT. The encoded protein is CASRHQGGDTEAFF. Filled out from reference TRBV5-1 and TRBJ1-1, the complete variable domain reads KAGVTQTPRYLIKTRGQQVTLSCSPISGHRSVSWYQQTPGQGLQFLFEYFSETQRNKGNFPGRFSGRQFSNSRSEMNVSTLELGDSALYLCASRHQGGDTEAFFGQGTRLTVV.

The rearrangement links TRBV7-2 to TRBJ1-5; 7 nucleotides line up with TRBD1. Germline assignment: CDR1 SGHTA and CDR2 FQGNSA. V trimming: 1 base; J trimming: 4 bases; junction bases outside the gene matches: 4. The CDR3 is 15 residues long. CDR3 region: CASSLGGTANQPQHF. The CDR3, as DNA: TGTGCCAGCAGCTTAGGAGGGACAGCAAATCAGCCCCAGCATTTT.